The TCR beta chain under discussion was sequenced for a study of cytomegalovirus exposure and HLA in healthy donors. A note on this clone: The antigen is unknown.

Germline CDR1 is MDHEN and CDR2 is SYDVKM. This CDR3 comprises 15 residues. The V end was cut by 5 bases, the J end by 1 base, with 12 bases between. The study ran its PCR with 60 Vbeta and 13 Jbeta primers. Produced via immunoSEQ multiplex PCR; TCRdb's table is partial and in-frame only. The sample has more than 100,000 clones; around 60% are singletons. Findings and caveats of the study: Available immune exposure information was restricted to CMV serostatus only. V segments that were indistinguishable, TRBV6-2 and TRBV6-3 among them, were omitted from analysis. Some public TCRs appeared in many individuals, while most sequences were rare. In a later analysis, a genetic analysis reported fewer productive-TCR N-insertions in an Asian-associated ancestry cluster than the cohort average.

The sequence was collected from a man aged 35-49 years in good health and CMV-seropositive. What was sequenced was PBMCs. This chain connects TRBV28 to TRBJ1-5; no clear D. The CDR3 DNA is TGTGCCAGCAGTCCCCCCCGCGGAAGCAATCAGCCCCAGCATTTT. Protein sequence: CASSPPRGSNQPQHF.